One and the same sample provided the 30 T cell receptor beta chains below, sequenced in a study of somatic mutations in cytotoxic T cells in rheumatoid arthritis. The method was immunoSEQ multiplex PCR; TCRdb's version includes in-frame clones alone and lacks a portion of them. This sample has tens of thousands of clones; around four fifths occur once, and the top ten carry roughly an eighth. Specimen: CD8+ T cells sorted from blood. The receptors were gathered from an adult with rheumatoid arthritis.

CDR3 sequence (DNA): TGTGCCAGCAGCTTAGCGCGTAGCTCGAGCTACGAGCAGTACTTC. Protein product: CASSLARSSSYEQYF. The V and J genes are TRBV7-9 and TRBJ2-5, with no clear D. With the DNA end fitting TRBJ2-7 better, the J assignment may be wrong. The CDR3 sequence is 15 residues long. CDR1 and CDR2 (germline): SEHNR, FQNEAQ (reference sequence).

The sample holds a few counts of this clone. CDR3 residues: CASSPADTEALHF. The CDR3, as DNA: TGTGCCAGCAGCCCAGCGGACACGGAGGCCCTCCACTTT. The J gene is TRBJ1-6, the V gene TRBV5-6; D perhaps matches TRBD1 (5 bases). The CDR3 spans 13 residues. V was clipped by 4 bases and J by 14 bases, with 16 bases between them. Germline CDR1 SGHDT, CDR2 YYEEEE.

Concerning this clone itself: Other DNA sequences in the sample encode the same CDR3. The chain combines TRBV7-9 with TRBJ2-3; 7 bases map to TRBD1. J gave up 1 base and V 1 base, and 2 bases lay outside the gene matches. Germline-derived CDR1 and CDR2 are SEHNR and FQNEAQ (reference sequence). The CDR3 is made up of 15 amino acids. The CDR3 loop is CASSLGQGGTDTQYF. For the CDR3, the DNA is TGTGCCAGCAGCTTAGGGCAGGGGGGCACAGATACGCAGTATTTT.

J is TRBJ1-1 and V is TRBV2; no reliable D call. Trimming removed 2 bases from V and 0 bases from J, with 4 bases in between. This CDR3 is 13 amino acids long. The germline V gene encodes CDR1 SNHLY and CDR2 FYNNEI. CDR3 nucleotides: TGTGCCAGCAGTGAAATCCTGAACACTGAAGCTTTCTTT. Translation gives CASSEILNTEAFF.

The V call is TRBV6-5, the J call TRBJ2-5; 12 nucleotides match TRBD2. The germline V gene encodes CDR1 MNHEY and CDR2 SVGAGI. With V trimmed by 4 bases and J by 2 bases, 2 bases remained unmatched. The CDR3 sequence is 15 residues long. The CDR3: CASSSTSGSQETQYF. The CDR3 DNA follows: TGTGCCAGCAGTTCGACTAGCGGGAGTCAAGAGACCCAGTACTTC.

The chain has TRBV6-4 and TRBJ2-1; D remains ambiguous. V lost 0 bases to trimming and J lost 3 bases, with 9 bases between them. Germline CDR1 is MRHNA and CDR2 is SNTAGT. This CDR3 has 15 amino acids. CDR3 nucleotides: TGTGCCAGCAGTGACTCCCCCGGAGACTACAATGAGCAGTTCTTC. Translation gives CASSDSPGDYNEQFF.

With regard to this clone: Other nucleotide sequences from this sample produce the same CDR3. The chain recombines TRBV7-2 with TRBJ2-5; TRBD1 aligns across 8 bases. This CDR3 is built from 14 residues. Unmatched junction bases numbered 6, after V lost 4 bases and J lost 5 bases. Germline CDR1 is SGHTA and CDR2 is FQGNSA. CDR3 DNA sequence: TGTGCCAGCAGCTCCACAGGGGGTTGGGAGACCCAGTACTTC. Amino acids: CASSSTGGWETQYF.

J is TRBJ2-1 and V is TRBV7-9; D is unresolved. V was shortened by 5 bases and J by 8 bases, with 13 bases between the two germline ends. The CDR3 totals 13 residues. Germline V gene lookup returns CDR1 SEHNR and CDR2 FQNEAQ (reference sequence). The CDR3 bases are TGTGCCAGCAGCCGACAATCGGAGTATGAGCAGTTCTTC. Protein: CASSRQSEYEQFF.

J is TRBJ1-1 and V is TRBV19, with 9 bases fitting TRBD1. The length of the CDR3 is 15 residues. V trimming: 3 bases; J trimming: 6 bases; junction bases outside the gene matches: 8. Germline V gene sequence: CDR1 LNHDA, CDR2 SQIVND (reference sequence). The CDR3 sequence is CASSIKDRGPAEAFF. DNA for the CDR3: TGTGCCAGTAGTATTAAGGACAGGGGACCGGCTGAAGCTTTCTTT.

The chain is built from TRBV4-2 and TRBJ2-5; D possibly uses TRBD1 or TRBD2 (6 bases each). V dropped 4 bases and J dropped 5 bases, with 17 bases sitting between them. Germline V gene lookup returns CDR1 LGHNA and CDR2 YNFKEQ. The CDR3 length is 15 residues. The CDR3 is CASSPGPGASETQYF. The CDR3 coding sequence is TGTGCCAGCAGCCCCGGGCCGGGGGCTAGTGAGACCCAGTACTTC.

This clone has more than one count but fewer than ten. The chain links TRBV14 to TRBJ2-7, with D unclear. The V and J ends lost 8 bases and 4 bases respectively, with 9 bases between them. The CDR3 loop spans 11 amino acids. Germline lookup yields CDR1 SGHDN and CDR2 FVKESK. In DNA form, the CDR3 reads TGTGCCAGCTCGCTCAAATACGAGCAGTACTTC. Translating gives CASSLKYEQYF.

The chain employs TRBV4-1 and TRBJ2-1; D may be TRBD1 (5 bases). The CDR3 consists of 16 residues. Germline CDR1 reads MGHRA; CDR2 reads YSYEKL. The germline V and J ends were trimmed by 1 base and 1 base, with 11 bases remaining between them. DNA for the CDR3: TGCGCCAGCAGCCAAGCTTACCCAGGGTCCTACAATGAGCAGTTCTTC. Translation gives CASSQAYPGSYNEQFF.

The gene calls are TRBV30 and TRBJ2-2; D is perhaps TRBD2 (6 bases). This CDR3 has 14 residues. The V end lost 4 bases, the J end lost 2 bases, and 11 bases lay between the germline ends. Germline assignment: CDR1 GTSNPN and CDR2 SVGIG (reference sequence). CDR3 in DNA: TGTGCCTGGATGCGGCGGGGTAACACCGGGGAGCTGTTTTTT. It translates to CAWMRRGNTGELFF.

The CDR3 DNA reads TGTGCCAGCAGCGTCGGGGAGGGGGTCACCGGGGAGCTGTTTTTT. The encoded protein is CASSVGEGVTGELFF. This chain joins TRBV9 and TRBJ2-2; possible D gene TRBD2, 7 bases. Trimming removed 2 bases from V and 4 bases from J, with 12 bases in between. The germline CDR1 and CDR2 sequences are SGDLS and YYNGEE. This CDR3 has 15 residues.

This chain uses TRBV9 with TRBJ2-5; TRBD2 matches 12 bases. With the DNA end fitting TRBJ2-7 better, the J assignment may be wrong. There are 16 residues in the CDR3. Germline CDR1 is SGDLS and CDR2 is YYNGEE. The CDR3 DNA reads as TGTGCCAGCAGCAGCCCGCTAGCGGGAGGGCCCGACGAGCAGTACTTC. Its translation is CASSSPLAGGPDEQYF.

The chain joins TRBV5-1 to TRBJ1-2; D gene uncertain. V dropped 7 bases and J dropped 0 bases, with 10 bases sitting between them. The CDR3 contains 13 residues. CDR1 and CDR2 from the germline V gene are SGHRS and YFSETQ. CDR3 protein: CASSRGSNYGYTF. In DNA form, the CDR3 reads TGCGCCAGCTCACGGGGTTCTAACTATGGCTACACCTTC.

This clone showed up just a few times. Here the CDR3 reads CASSPKQGLWETQYF. As DNA, the CDR3 is TGTGCCAGCAGCCCCAAACAGGGGCTGTGGGAGACCCAGTACTTC. The genes are TRBV11-3 and TRBJ2-5; TRBD1 agrees at 7 bases. The junction had 11 bases not matched to a gene; V was cut back by 5 bases and J by 5 bases. The germline V gene encodes CDR1 SGHNT and CDR2 YENEEA. The CDR3 covers 15 residues. The full variable domain, completed using reference TRBV11-3 and TRBJ2-5, is EAGVVQSPRYKIIEKKQPVAFWCNPISGHNTLYWYLQNLGQGPELLIRYENEEAVDDSQLPKDRFSAERLKGVDSTLKIQPAELGDSAVYLCASSPKQGLWETQYFGPGTRLLVL.

V is TRBV2 and J is TRBJ2-7, with TRBD1 matching over 9 bases. Trimming at V came to 6 bases and at J to 4 bases, leaving 10 bases not matched to a gene. The CDR3 covers 15 residues. Germline CDR1 is SNHLY and CDR2 is FYNNEI. CDR3 residues: CASSHRGLNYYEQYV. Here the CDR3 DNA reads TGTGCCAGCAGCCACAGGGGGCTAAACTATTACGAGCAGTACGTC.

This clone showed up just once. The V and J genes are TRBV10-3 and TRBJ2-1; D gene ambiguous. Between the trimmed V and J ends, which lost 0 bases and 9 bases, there was a span of 9 bases. This CDR3 contains 13 residues. Germline loops: CDR1 ENHRY, CDR2 SYGVKD. CDR3 coding DNA: TGTGCCATCAGTGAGTCGGCTAGGGCTGAGCAGTTCTTC. Residues: CAISESARAEQFF.

Here the CDR3 reads CASSVGTNEQFF. In DNA form, the CDR3 reads TGTGCCAGCAGCGTAGGGACGAATGAGCAGTTCTTC. The V gene is TRBV9, the J gene TRBJ2-1; no reliable D call. Germline V CDR1 and CDR2: SGDLS, YYNGEE. The CDR3 runs 12 residues. V lost 0 bases, J lost 7 bases, and 5 bases lay in between. The whole variable domain, remainder taken from reference TRBV9 and TRBJ2-1, is DSGVTQTPKHLITATGQRVTLRCSPRSGDLSVYWYQQSLDQGLQFLIQYYNGEERAKGNILERFSAQQFPDLHSELNLSSLELGDSALYFCASSVGTNEQFFGPGTRLTVL.

This rearrangement joins TRBV11-3 to TRBJ2-1; 8 nucleotides line up with TRBD2. Germline V gene data show CDR1 as SGHNT and CDR2 as YENEEA. The CDR3 sequence is 15 residues long. Trimming cost V 5 bases and J 6 bases; bases outside gene matches: 9. This chain's CDR3 is CASSPAAGGSNEQFF. Here the CDR3 DNA reads TGTGCCAGCAGCCCCGCGGCGGGAGGTAGCAATGAGCAGTTCTTC.

The rearrangement uses TRBV5-6 and TRBJ1-2, with no clear D. Germline V CDR1 and CDR2: SGHDT, YYEEEE. V gave up 7 bases and J gave up 4 bases, with 11 bases separating them. The CDR3 runs to 12 residues. This CDR3 is CASGGELYGYTF. DNA for the CDR3: TGTGCCAGCGGCGGGGAGCTCTATGGCTACACCTTC.

The rearrangement links TRBV15 to TRBJ1-2; D may be TRBD1 (5 bases). CDR3 length: 13 residues. CDR1 is LNHNV, CDR2 YYDKDF, per germline (reference sequence). The V end was cut by 4 bases, the J end by 6 bases, with 12 bases between. CDR3 protein: CATSMSGVDGYTF. The CDR3 region has the DNA TGTGCCACCAGCATGTCGGGGGTGGATGGCTACACCTTC.

The CDR3 bases are TGTGCCAGCAGCGTAGAGGGGGACCATTACAATGAGCAGTTCTTC. It codes for CASSVEGDHYNEQFF. This chain uses TRBV9 with TRBJ2-1, with a tentative D call TRBD1 (6 bases). V was pared by 0 bases and J by 4 bases, with 11 bases between. CDR1 and CDR2 from the germline V gene are SGDLS and YYNGEE. CDR3 length: 15 residues.

This clone was seen more than once but under ten times. The chain carries TRBV4-1 and TRBJ1-2; D is unresolved. V was cut by 4 bases and J by 4 bases, with 19 bases left in between. The CDR3 loop spans 16 amino acids. Germline CDR1 and CDR2: MGHRA and YSYEKL. The CDR3 DNA follows: TGCGCCAGCAGCCTAGTTTTTCGGCACGAAGGCTATGGCTACACCTTC. This translates into CASSLVFRHEGYGYTF.

This chain links TRBV4-3 with TRBJ2-1, with 10 bases that match TRBD1. The CDR3 extends over 14 amino acids. From germline, CDR1 is LGHNA and CDR2 YSLEER. The V and J ends lost 6 bases and 9 bases, in that order; junction bases with no gene match: 8. CDR3 loop: CASSAGTGVVEQFF. The CDR3 DNA sequence: TGCGCCAGCAGTGCCGGGACAGGGGTAGTTGAGCAGTTCTTC.

This chain joins TRBV13 and TRBJ2-5; 15 positions agree with TRBD2. With V trimmed by 4 bases and J by 4 bases, 10 bases remained unmatched. CDR1 is PRHDT and CDR2 is FYEKMQ in the germline V gene (reference sequence). The CDR3 is 18 residues long. This CDR3 is CASSSRTSGGARRETQYF. The CDR3 region has the DNA TGTGCCAGCAGCTCCAGGACTAGCGGGGGGGCTAGACGAGAGACCCAGTACTTC.

J is TRBJ2-7 and V is TRBV7-9, with D maybe TRBD2 (5 bases). Trimming pared 5 bases from V and 0 bases from J, leaving 17 bases between. The CDR3 contains 16 residues. Germline V gene lookup returns CDR1 SEHNR and CDR2 FQNEAQ (reference sequence). CDR3 loop: CASSRLGSDYSYEQYF. CDR3 DNA: TGTGCCAGCAGCCGCCTGGGTTCAGACTACTCCTACGAGCAGTACTTC.

V is TRBV7-9 and J is TRBJ1-2; no firm D call. The CDR3 loop spans 12 amino acids. The germline CDR1 and CDR2 sequences are SEHNR and FQNEAQ (reference sequence). The V end was cut by 2 bases, the J end by 7 bases, with 8 bases between. The CDR3 nucleotides read TGTGCCAGCAGCTTAAACAGCCCTGGCTACACCTTC. It is translated as CASSLNSPGYTF.

This sequence joins TRBV9 and TRBJ1-2, with 7 bases identical to TRBD1. The trim removed 0 bases at V and 3 bases at J, leaving 17 bases unmatched. There are 19 residues in the CDR3. The germline V gene encodes CDR1 SGDLS and CDR2 YYNGEE. CDR3 bases: TGTGCCAGCAGCGTAGTGGGACAGCTCCACAACCCTGGGGACTATGGCTACACCTTC. It is translated as CASSVVGQLHNPGDYGYTF.